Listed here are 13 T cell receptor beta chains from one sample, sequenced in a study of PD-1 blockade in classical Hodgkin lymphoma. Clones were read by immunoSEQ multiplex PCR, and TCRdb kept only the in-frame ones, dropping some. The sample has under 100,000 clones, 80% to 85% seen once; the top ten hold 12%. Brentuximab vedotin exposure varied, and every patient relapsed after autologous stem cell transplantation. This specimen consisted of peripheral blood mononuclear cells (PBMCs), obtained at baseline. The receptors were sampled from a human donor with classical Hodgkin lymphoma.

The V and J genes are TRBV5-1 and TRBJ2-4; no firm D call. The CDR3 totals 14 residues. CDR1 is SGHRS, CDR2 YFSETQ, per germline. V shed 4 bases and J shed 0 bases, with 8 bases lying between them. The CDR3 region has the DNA TGCGCCAGCAGCCCGAGTCTAGCCAAAAACATTCAGTACTTC. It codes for CASSPSLAKNIQYF.

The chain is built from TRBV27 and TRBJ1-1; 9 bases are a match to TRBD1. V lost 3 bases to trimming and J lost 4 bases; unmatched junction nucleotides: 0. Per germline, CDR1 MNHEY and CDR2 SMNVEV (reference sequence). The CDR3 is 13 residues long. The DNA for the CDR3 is TGTGCCAGCAGTTTGACAGGGGGCACTGAAGCTTTCTTT. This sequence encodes CASSLTGGTEAFF.

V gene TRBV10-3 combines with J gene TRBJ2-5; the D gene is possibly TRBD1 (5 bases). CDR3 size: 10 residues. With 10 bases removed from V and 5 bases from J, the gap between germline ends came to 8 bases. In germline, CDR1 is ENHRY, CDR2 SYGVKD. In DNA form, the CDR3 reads TGTGCCAGCAAGGGGGAGACCCAGTACTTC. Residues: CASKGETQYF.

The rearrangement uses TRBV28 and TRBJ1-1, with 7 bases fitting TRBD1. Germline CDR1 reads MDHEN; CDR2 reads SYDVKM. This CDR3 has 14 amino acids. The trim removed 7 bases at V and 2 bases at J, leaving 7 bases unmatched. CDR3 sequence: CASNKGGGNTEAFF. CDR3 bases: TGTGCCAGCAATAAGGGAGGGGGCAACACTGAAGCTTTCTTT. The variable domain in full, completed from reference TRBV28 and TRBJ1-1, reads DVKVTQSSRYLVKRTGEKVFLECVQDMDHENMFWYRQDPGLGLRLIYFSYDVKMKEKGDIPEGYSVSREKKERFSLILESASTNQTSMYLCASNKGGGNTEAFFGQGTRLTVV.

This CDR3 is CASTPLAGVGETQYF. The CDR3 nucleotides read TGCGCCAGCACCCCATTAGCGGGAGTCGGAGAGACCCAGTACTTC. The chain couples TRBV5-1 to TRBJ2-5; TRBD2 matches at 9 bases. Germline CDR1 and CDR2: SGHRS and YFSETQ. The CDR3 length is 15 residues. V lost 6 bases to trimming and J lost 4 bases; unmatched junction nucleotides: 10. The complete variable domain, with remaining parts taken from reference TRBV5-1 and TRBJ2-5, reads KAGVTQTPRYLIKTRGQQVTLSCSPISGHRSVSWYQQTPGQGLQFLFEYFSETQRNKGNFPGRFSGRQFSNSRSEMNVSTLELGDSALYLCASTPLAGVGETQYFGPGTRLLVL.

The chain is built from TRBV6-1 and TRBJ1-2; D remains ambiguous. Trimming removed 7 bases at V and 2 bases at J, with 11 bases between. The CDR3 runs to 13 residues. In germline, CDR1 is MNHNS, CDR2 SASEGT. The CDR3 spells CASTLTGNYGYTF. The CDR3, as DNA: TGTGCCAGCACCCTGACGGGGAACTATGGCTACACCTTC.

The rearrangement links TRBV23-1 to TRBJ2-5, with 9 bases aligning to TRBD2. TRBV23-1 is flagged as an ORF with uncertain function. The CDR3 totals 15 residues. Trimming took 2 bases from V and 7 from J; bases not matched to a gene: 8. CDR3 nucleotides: TGCGCCAGCAGTCAACCCCAGCGGGGGGCCTGGACCCAGTACTTC. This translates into CASSQPQRGAWTQYF.

The CDR3 sequence: CASSLRLAGDLDTQYF. In nucleotides, the CDR3 is TGTGCCAGCAGCCTTAGACTAGCGGGAGATTTAGATACGCAGTATTTT. J is TRBJ2-3 and V is TRBV7-3, with 12 nucleotides matching TRBD2. The CDR3 is 16 amino acids. The V segment lost 5 bases and the J segment 5 bases; nucleotides outside the gene matches: 8. Germline V gene data show CDR1 as SGHTA and CDR2 as FQGTGA.

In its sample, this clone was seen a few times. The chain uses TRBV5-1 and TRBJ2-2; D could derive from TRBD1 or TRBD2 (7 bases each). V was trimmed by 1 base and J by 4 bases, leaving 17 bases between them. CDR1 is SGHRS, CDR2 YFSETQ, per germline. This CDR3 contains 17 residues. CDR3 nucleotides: TGCGCCAGCAGCTTGATTCAGGGGGTAGCGGGCACCGGGGAGCTGTTTTTT. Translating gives CASSLIQGVAGTGELFF.

In nucleotides, the CDR3 is TGTGCCATCAGGACCCAGCAGGGACCCGGGGAGCTGTTTTTT. This encodes CAIRTQQGPGELFF. The V call is TRBV10-3, the J call TRBJ2-2; the D gene could be TRBD1 or TRBD2 (5 bases each). From germline, CDR1 is ENHRY and CDR2 SYGVKD. This CDR3 contains 14 residues. With 6 bases removed from V and 6 bases from J, the gap between germline ends came to 14 bases.

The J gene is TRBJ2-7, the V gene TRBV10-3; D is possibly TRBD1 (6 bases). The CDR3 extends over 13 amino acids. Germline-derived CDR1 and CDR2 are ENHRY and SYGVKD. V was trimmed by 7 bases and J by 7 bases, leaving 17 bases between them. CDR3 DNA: TGTGCCATCAAAGACAGGCCGTCTCGGGAGCAGTACTTC. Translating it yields CAIKDRPSREQYF.

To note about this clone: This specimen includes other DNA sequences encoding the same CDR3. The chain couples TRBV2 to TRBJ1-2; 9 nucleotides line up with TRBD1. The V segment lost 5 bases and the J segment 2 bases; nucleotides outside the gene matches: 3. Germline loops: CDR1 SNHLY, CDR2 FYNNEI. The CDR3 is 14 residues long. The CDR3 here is CASSPGTGNYGYTF. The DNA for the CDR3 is TGTGCCAGCAGTCCTGGGACAGGGAACTATGGCTACACCTTC.

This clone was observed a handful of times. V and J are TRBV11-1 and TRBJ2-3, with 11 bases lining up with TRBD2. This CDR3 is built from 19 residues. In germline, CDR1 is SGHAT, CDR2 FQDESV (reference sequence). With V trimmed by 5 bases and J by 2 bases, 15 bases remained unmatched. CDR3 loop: CASSPGTSGLHALTDTQYF. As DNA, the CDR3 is TGTGCCAGCAGCCCCGGGACTAGCGGCTTACACGCCCTCACAGATACGCAGTATTTT.